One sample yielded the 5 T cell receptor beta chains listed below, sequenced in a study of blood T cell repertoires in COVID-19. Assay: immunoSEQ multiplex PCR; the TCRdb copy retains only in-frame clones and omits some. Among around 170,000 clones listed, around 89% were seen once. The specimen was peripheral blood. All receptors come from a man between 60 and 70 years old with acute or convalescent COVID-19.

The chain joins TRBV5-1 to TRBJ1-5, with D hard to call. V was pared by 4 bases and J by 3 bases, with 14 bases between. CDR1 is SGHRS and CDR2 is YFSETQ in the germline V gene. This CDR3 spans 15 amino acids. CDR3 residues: CASSPDGQLNQPQHF. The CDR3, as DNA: TGCGCCAGCAGCCCCGATGGGCAGCTCAATCAGCCCCAGCATTTT.

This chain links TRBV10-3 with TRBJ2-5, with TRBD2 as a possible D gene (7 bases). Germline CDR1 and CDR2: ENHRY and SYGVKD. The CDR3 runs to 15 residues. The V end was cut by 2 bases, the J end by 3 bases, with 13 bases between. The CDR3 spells CAISEGGASKETQYF. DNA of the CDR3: TGTGCCATCAGTGAGGGGGGGGCTAGTAAAGAGACCCAGTACTTC.

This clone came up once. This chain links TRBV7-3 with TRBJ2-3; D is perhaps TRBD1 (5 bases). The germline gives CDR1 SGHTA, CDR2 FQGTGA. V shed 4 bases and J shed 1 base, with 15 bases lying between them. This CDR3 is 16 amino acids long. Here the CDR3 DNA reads TGTGCCAGCAGCTCCGGGCCAGGGTCAGGCACAGATACGCAGTATTTT. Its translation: CASSSGPGSGTDTQYF.

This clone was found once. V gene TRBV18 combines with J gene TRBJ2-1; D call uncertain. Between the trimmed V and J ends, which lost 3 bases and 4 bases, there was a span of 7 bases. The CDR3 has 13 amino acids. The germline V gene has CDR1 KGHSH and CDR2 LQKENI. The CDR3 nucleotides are TGTGCCAGCTCACCTGAACGGTACAATGAGCAGTTCTTC. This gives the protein CASSPERYNEQFF. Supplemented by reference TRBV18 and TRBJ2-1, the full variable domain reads NAGVMQNPRHLVRRRGQEARLRCSPMKGHSHVYWYRQLPEEGLKFMVYLQKENIIDESGMPKERFSAEFPKEGPSILRIQQVVRGDSAAYFCASSPERYNEQFFGPGTRLTVL.

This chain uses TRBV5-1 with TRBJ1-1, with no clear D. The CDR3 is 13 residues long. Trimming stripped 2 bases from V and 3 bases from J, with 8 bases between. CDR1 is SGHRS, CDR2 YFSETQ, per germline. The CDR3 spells CASSLNWYTEAFF. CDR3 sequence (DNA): TGCGCCAGCAGCTTAAACTGGTACACTGAAGCTTTCTTT.